These 23 T cell receptor beta chains came from one sample sequenced in a study of blood T cell repertoires in COVID-19. Clones were sequenced by immunoSEQ multiplex PCR, and TCRdb holds only the in-frame ones, with some missing. Of under 350,000 clones listed, 70% to 90% are singletons. What was sequenced was PBMCs or T cells enriched from blood (not recorded which). These receptor sequences come from a woman in her thirties or forties with acute COVID-19.

The CDR3 reads CASNPQGGNTEAFF. In DNA form, the CDR3 reads TGTGCCAGCAACCCTCAAGGGGGGAACACTGAAGCTTTCTTT. The chain uses TRBV28 and TRBJ1-1; weak D call: TRBD1 (6 bases). CDR1 and CDR2 from the germline V gene are MDHEN and SYDVKM. V lost 7 bases and J 1 base, leaving 13 bases between the germline ends. CDR3 length: 14 amino acids.

The J gene is TRBJ2-7, the V gene TRBV11-2; 9 nucleotides match TRBD2. The CDR3 extends over 17 amino acids. Trimming took 4 bases from V and 4 from J; bases not matched to a gene: 14. Germline loops: CDR1 SGHAT, CDR2 FQNNGV. CDR3 region: CASSYSGTSYPAYEQYF. The CDR3 nucleotides read TGTGCCAGCAGCTATTCCGGGACTAGCTACCCCGCTTACGAGCAGTACTTC.

The CDR3 loop reads CASSDSSGGQPQHF. For the CDR3, the DNA is TGTGCCAGCAGCGACAGTTCAGGTGGTCAGCCCCAGCATTTT. The gene calls are TRBV2 and TRBJ1-5; tentatively, D is TRBD1 (5 bases). Trimming removed 6 bases at V and 6 bases at J, with 15 bases between. The CDR3 spans 14 residues. CDR1 SNHLY and CDR2 FYNNEI come from the germline V gene.

The chain couples TRBV14 to TRBJ1-3, with a tentative D call TRBD1 (6 bases). The germline V gene has CDR1 SGHDN and CDR2 FVKESK. Between the trimmed V and J ends, which lost 3 bases and 0 bases, there was a span of 12 bases. The CDR3 loop spans 16 amino acids. This CDR3 reads CASSQLQGFSGNTIYF. CDR3 DNA: TGTGCCAGCAGCCAGCTACAGGGTTTCTCTGGAAACACCATATATTTT. Using reference TRBV14 and TRBJ1-3 for the parts outside the CDR3, the full variable domain is EAGVTQFPSHSVIEKGQTVTLRCDPISGHDNLYWYRRVMGKEIKFLLHFVKESKQDESGMPNNRFLAERTGGTYSTLKVQPAELEDSGVYFCASSQLQGFSGNTIYFGEGSWLTVV.

This chain uses TRBV24-1 with TRBJ1-3; the D gene is possibly TRBD1 (5 bases). The germline V gene has CDR1 KGHDR and CDR2 SFDVKD. V was pared by 3 bases and J by 0 bases, with 8 bases between. There are 15 residues in the CDR3. CDR3 loop: CATSDGAFSGNTIYF. The CDR3 region has the DNA TGTGCCACCAGTGATGGGGCCTTCTCTGGAAACACCATATATTTT.

The chain is built from TRBV5-1 and TRBJ2-3, with TRBD1 matching 8 bases. Per the germline V gene, CDR1 is SGHRS and CDR2 is YFSETQ. V gave up 2 bases and J gave up 1 base; unmatched junction bases: 12. The CDR3 contains 18 residues. The CDR3 protein is CASSFTRKDRGGTDTQYF. Here the CDR3 DNA reads TGCGCCAGCAGCTTCACTAGGAAAGACAGGGGTGGCACAGATACGCAGTATTTT.

The V call is TRBV7-9, the J call TRBJ2-5, with TRBD2 matching over 14 bases. The V segment lost 3 bases and the J segment 5 bases; nucleotides outside the gene matches: 5. Germline CDR1 is SEHNR and CDR2 is FQNEAQ (reference sequence). The CDR3 length is 16 residues. CDR3 region: CASSLGLAGAGETQYF. The DNA for the CDR3 is TGTGCCAGCAGCTTGGGACTAGCGGGGGCTGGGGAGACCCAGTACTTC.

The genes are TRBV7-3 and TRBJ2-7, with 11 bases fitting TRBD2. Germline lookup yields CDR1 SGHTA and CDR2 FQGTGA. The CDR3 runs to 15 residues. V shed 5 bases and J 1 base; nucleotides not matched to a gene: 4. The CDR3, as DNA: TGTGCCAGCAGCCCCGCTAGCGGGGGGTCCTACGAGCAGTACTTC. Translated, it gives CASSPASGGSYEQYF.

V gene TRBV7-2 combines with J gene TRBJ1-3; weak D call: TRBD1 (6 bases). Germline V gene sequence: CDR1 SGHTA, CDR2 FQGNSA. Deletions cut 1 base from V and 4 bases from J, with 11 bases between. This CDR3 comprises 15 residues. DNA for the CDR3: TGTGCCAGCAGCTTAGTACAGGGCTGGGGAAACACCATATATTTT. Translated: CASSLVQGWGNTIYF.

CDR3 amino acids: CSVGEGQNTEAFF. The CDR3 DNA sequence: TGCAGCGTTGGGGAGGGACAGAACACTGAAGCTTTCTTT. This chain joins TRBV29-1 and TRBJ1-1; a weak D match, TRBD1 (6 bases). There are 13 residues in the CDR3. The V end was cut by 4 bases, the J end by 1 base, with 10 bases between. Germline CDR1 and CDR2: SQVTM and ANQGSEA.

The table lists this clone with a few counts. This sequence joins TRBV11-3 and TRBJ2-7; D may be TRBD2 (5 bases). Trimming removed 4 bases at V and 4 bases at J, with 11 bases between. Per the germline V gene, CDR1 is SGHNT and CDR2 is YENEEA. CDR3 length: 13 residues. This CDR3 reads CASSSGMGYEQYF. CDR3 DNA sequence: TGTGCCAGCAGCTCCGGGATGGGATACGAGCAGTACTTC. Using reference TRBV11-3 and TRBJ2-7 for the parts outside the CDR3, the full variable domain is EAGVVQSPRYKIIEKKQPVAFWCNPISGHNTLYWYLQNLGQGPELLIRYENEEAVDDSQLPKDRFSAERLKGVDSTLKIQPAELGDSAVYLCASSSGMGYEQYFGPGTRLTVT.

The chain is built from TRBV5-1 and TRBJ2-3, with D tentatively TRBD2 (5 bases). The germline CDR1 and CDR2 sequences are SGHRS and YFSETQ. CDR3 length: 15 amino acids. The V end was cut by 3 bases, the J end by 2 bases, with 13 bases between. The CDR3 DNA sequence: TGCGCCAGCAGCTACGGGATCACCTCCACAGATACGCAGTATTTT. It yields the protein CASSYGITSTDTQYF.

This clone was observed once. The V call is TRBV9, the J call TRBJ1-2; D remains ambiguous. Trimming pared 8 bases from V and 5 bases from J, leaving 10 bases between. The V gene's germline CDR1 is SGDLS and CDR2 YYNGEE. There are 11 residues in the CDR3. In DNA, the CDR3 is TGTGCCAGTAACAGTTTGTATGGCTACACCTTC. As protein: CASNSLYGYTF.

The J gene is TRBJ1-6, the V gene TRBV6-5; the D gene is possibly TRBD1 (5 bases). The CDR3 has 14 amino acids. Germline values: CDR1 MNHEY, CDR2 SVGAGI. V dropped 4 bases and J dropped 6 bases, with 10 bases sitting between them. CDR3 DNA sequence: TGTGCCAGCAGTTCCGGACATACTAATTCACCCCTCCACTTT. As protein: CASSSGHTNSPLHF.

This clone appeared once. Other DNA sequences within the sample encode an identical CDR3. The genes are TRBV5-5 and TRBJ1-5; D unresolved. Germline assignment: CDR1 SGHKS and CDR2 YYEKEE (reference sequence). The V end was cut by 0 bases, the J end by 5 bases, with 6 bases between. This CDR3 spans 13 amino acids. CDR3 protein: CASSLAEDQPQHF. The CDR3 bases are TGTGCCAGCAGCTTGGCTGAGGATCAGCCCCAGCATTTT.

V usage is TRBV5-1 and J usage is TRBJ1-4; a weak D match, TRBD1 (5 bases). Germline CDR1 reads SGHRS; CDR2 reads YFSETQ. The CDR3 totals 13 residues. V was clipped by 5 bases and J by 5 bases, with 10 bases between them. CDR3 sequence (DNA): TGCGCCAGCAGGGCAGGGTTAAATGAAAAACTGTTTTTT. Amino acid sequence: CASRAGLNEKLFF.

This clone was seen more than once but under ten times. V and J are TRBV12-3 or TRBV12-4 and TRBJ1-1; D gene ambiguous. Trimming cost V 6 bases and J 4 bases, with 12 bases left between them. The length of the CDR3 is 13 residues. CDR3 bases: TGTGCCAGCAGCCCCACGGAGGTCACTGAAGCTTTCTTT. This sequence encodes CASSPTEVTEAFF.

This rearrangement joins TRBV2 to TRBJ1-1; D is ambiguous. Germline lookup yields CDR1 SNHLY and CDR2 FYNNEI. The CDR3 runs to 14 residues. V dropped 1 base and J dropped 1 base, with 7 bases sitting between them. The CDR3 DNA follows: TGTGCCAGCAGTGAAGTTCTGAGGAACACTGAAGCTTTCTTT. Its protein is CASSEVLRNTEAFF.

This clone was counted between two and nine times. This chain uses TRBV28 with TRBJ2-7, with 12 bases aligning to TRBD2. The CDR3 is 15 amino acids. Germline lookup yields CDR1 MDHEN and CDR2 SYDVKM. The V segment lost 5 bases and the J segment 2 bases; nucleotides outside the gene matches: 4. The CDR3, as DNA: TGTGCCAGCAGTGATTGGACTAGCGGGACCTACGAGCAGTACTTC. Encoded protein: CASSDWTSGTYEQYF.

The chain couples TRBV6-6 to TRBJ2-7, with TRBD1 matching 7 bases. The CDR3 runs 12 residues. Germline V gene lookup returns CDR1 MNHNY and CDR2 SVGAGI (reference sequence). V lost 7 bases, J lost 12 bases, and 12 bases stayed unmatched. For the CDR3, the DNA is TGTGCCAGCAAAGGGGACAGTGCAACATCGTACTTC. It encodes CASKGDSATSYF.

A few counts support this clone. The gene calls are TRBV4-3 and TRBJ2-2; TRBD2 is a possible D gene (7 bases). Trimming pared 0 bases from V and 3 bases from J, leaving 20 bases between. The CDR3 consists of 19 residues. CDR1 and CDR2 from the germline V gene are LGHNA and YSLEER. CDR3 residues: CASSQDLLGGAWDTGELFF. In DNA, the CDR3 is TGCGCCAGCAGCCAAGATCTCCTAGGGGGGGCTTGGGACACCGGGGAGCTGTTTTTT.

This clone was recorded only once. The junction departs from germline at one end; a sequencing error may be responsible. The chain employs TRBV4-3 and TRBJ1-2; 7 nucleotides match TRBD1. The V gene's germline CDR1 is LGHNA and CDR2 YSLEER. The CDR3 totals 16 residues. CDR3 coding DNA: TGCGCCAGCAGTCAAGATCCAGGGGGTAGGATCTATGGCTACACCTTC. It is translated as CASSQDPGGRIYGYTF.

This clone was seen more than once but under ten times. This chain links TRBV4-3 with TRBJ2-7, with 10 bases aligning to TRBD1. The ends lost 4 bases at V and 2 bases at J; junction bases unmatched: 5. The CDR3 is 15 amino acids. Germline assignment: CDR1 LGHNA and CDR2 YSLEER. In DNA, the CDR3 is TGCGCCAGCAGCCCACGGACAGGGGGGCCCTACGAGCAGTACTTC. This translates into CASSPRTGGPYEQYF.